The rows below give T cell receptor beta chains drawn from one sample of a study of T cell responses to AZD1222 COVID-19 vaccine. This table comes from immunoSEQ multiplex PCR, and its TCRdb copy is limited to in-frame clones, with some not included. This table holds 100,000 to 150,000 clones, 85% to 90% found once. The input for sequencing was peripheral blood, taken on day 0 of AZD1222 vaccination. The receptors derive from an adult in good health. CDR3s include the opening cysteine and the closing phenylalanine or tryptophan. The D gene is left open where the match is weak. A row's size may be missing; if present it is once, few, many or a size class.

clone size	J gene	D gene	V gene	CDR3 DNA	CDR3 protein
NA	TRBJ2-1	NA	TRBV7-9	TGTGCCAGCAGCCCCTGGAAAGCGGACTCCTACAATGAGCAGTTCTTC	CASSPWKADSYNEQFF
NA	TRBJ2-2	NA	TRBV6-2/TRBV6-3	TGTGCCAGCAGTTACGGGGCGGCGGTCACCGGGGAGCTGTTTTTT	CASSYGAAVTGELFF
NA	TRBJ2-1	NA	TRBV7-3	TGTGCCAGCAGCTCACCCTCGGCCGGCGGACTCCTGAGCTCCTACAATGAGCAGTTCTTC	CASSSPSAGGLLSSYNEQFF
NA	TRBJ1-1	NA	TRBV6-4	TGTGCCAGCAGTGACTCGAACCGGAACACTGAAGCTTTCTTT	CASSDSNRNTEAFF
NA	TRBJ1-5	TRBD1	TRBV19	TGTGCCAGTAGTATCAGGGGGAACAATCAGCCCCAGCATTTT	CASSIRGNNQPQHF
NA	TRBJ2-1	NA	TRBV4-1	TGCGCCAGCAGCCAAGAGGGAGGCTGGAGGGGGGGTTCGGATGAGCAGTTCTTC	CASSQEGGWRGGSDEQFF
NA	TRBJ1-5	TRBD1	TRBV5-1	TGCGCCAGCCCCCAATTTGCAGGACCGGGACAGGGGATGGGGTTCTGCAATCAGCCCCAGCATTTT	CASPQFAGPGQGMGFCNQPQHF
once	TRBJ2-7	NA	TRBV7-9	TGTGCCAGCAGCGCGAGGGGTCAGGAGCAGTACTTC	CASSARGQEQYF
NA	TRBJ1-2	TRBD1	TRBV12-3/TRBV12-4	TGTGCCAGCAGTTTTGGACAGGTCAATGGCTACACCTTC	CASSFGQVNGYTF
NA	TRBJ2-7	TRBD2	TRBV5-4	TGTGCCAGCAGCCCCTTGGGGCGGGAGGACTCCTACGAGCAGTACTTC	CASSPLGREDSYEQYF
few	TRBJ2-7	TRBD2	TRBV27	TGTGCCAGCAGTTTAGTAGGGAGGGCGGGGTCCTACGAGCAGTACTTC	CASSLVGRAGSYEQYF
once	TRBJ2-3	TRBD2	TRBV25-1	TGTGCCAGCAGTGACCTACTAGCGGGGGGGCTAAATACGCAGTATTTT	CASSDLLAGGLNTQYF
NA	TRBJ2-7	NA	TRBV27	TGTGCCAGCAGGTCTCTGGCCTACGAGCAGTACTTC	CASRSLAYEQYF
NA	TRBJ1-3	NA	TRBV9	TGTGCCAGCAGCGTAGCCGGGGACCGCTCGGCTGGAAACACCATATATTTT	CASSVAGDRSAGNTIYF
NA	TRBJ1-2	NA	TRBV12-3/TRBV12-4	TGTGCCAGCAGTTCCGGACGCTATGGCTACACCTTC	CASSSGRYGYTF
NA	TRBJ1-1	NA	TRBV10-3	TGTGCCATCAGTGAACCGATGAACACTGAAGCTTTCTTT	CAISEPMNTEAFF
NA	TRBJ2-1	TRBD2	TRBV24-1	TGTGCCACCAGTCTAGCGGGGTACAATGAGCAGTTCTTC	CATSLAGYNEQFF
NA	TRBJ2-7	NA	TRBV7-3	TGTGCCAGCAGCCGACCGACAGGCTCCTACGAGCAGTACTTC	CASSRPTGSYEQYF
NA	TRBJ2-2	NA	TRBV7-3	TGTGCCAGCAGCTTTAGTACCGGGGAGCTGTTTTTT	CASSFSTGELFF
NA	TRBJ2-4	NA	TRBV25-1	TGTGCCAGCAGTGGGACAGAGGGGAGTGGCAAAAACATTCAGTACTTC	CASSGTEGSGKNIQYF
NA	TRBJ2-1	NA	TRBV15	TGTGCCACCAGCAGAGATGGGGTTGCGGGGGCGACGTACAATGAGCAGTTCTTC	CATSRDGVAGATYNEQFF
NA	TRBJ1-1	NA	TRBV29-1	TGCAGCGGGACTAACACTGAAGCTTTCTTT	CSGTNTEAFF
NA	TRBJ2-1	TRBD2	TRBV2	TGTGCCAGCAGTGAACAAGGACTAGCCTCCTACAATGAGCAGTTCTTC	CASSEQGLASYNEQFF
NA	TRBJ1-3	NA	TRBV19	TGTGCCAGTAGTATCGACTACAGGCCGTACTCTGGAAACACCATATATTTT	CASSIDYRPYSGNTIYF
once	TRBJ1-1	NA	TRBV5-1	TGCGCCAGCAGCCCGGGAGGGTCCCGCACTGAAGCTTTCTTT	CASSPGGSRTEAFF
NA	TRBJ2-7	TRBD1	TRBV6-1	TGTGCCAGCAGTGAGTATACGGGACAGGAGGGGAGGCAGTACTTC	CASSEYTGQEGRQYF
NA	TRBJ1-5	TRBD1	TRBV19	TGTGCCAGTAGTCAAGGACAGGGTAGAAATCAGCCCCAGCATTTT	CASSQGQGRNQPQHF
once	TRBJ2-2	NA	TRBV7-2	TGTGCCAGCCGGCAGTCCGCGAACACCGGGGAGCTGTTTTTT	CASRQSANTGELFF
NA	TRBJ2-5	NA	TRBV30	TGTGCCTGGAGTTTTGGCGCCAATCCTGGGGAGACCCAGTACTTC	CAWSFGANPGETQYF
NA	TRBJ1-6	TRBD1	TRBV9	TGTGCCAGCAGCATCAACGACAGGGGCGAGGAGTCACCCCTCCACTTT	CASSINDRGEESPLHF
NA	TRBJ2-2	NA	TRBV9	TGTGCCAGCAGCGTAGAAATGAGGGGAGGCACCGGGGAGCTGTTTTTT	CASSVEMRGGTGELFF
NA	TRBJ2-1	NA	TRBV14	TGTGCCAGCAGCCGGAGGCCAGGGGACAATGAGCAGTTCTTC	CASSRRPGDNEQFF
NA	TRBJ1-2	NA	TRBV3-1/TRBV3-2	TGTGCCAGCAGCCCCAGGGACGGAAACTATGGCTACACCTTC	CASSPRDGNYGYTF
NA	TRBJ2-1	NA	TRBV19	TGTGCCAGTAGTGCCGGGGAATCCTACAATGAGCAGTTCTTC	CASSAGESYNEQFF
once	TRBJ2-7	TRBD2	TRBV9	TGTGCCAGCGGGGGACTAGCGGGAGGGACCTACGAGCAGTACTTC	CASGGLAGGTYEQYF
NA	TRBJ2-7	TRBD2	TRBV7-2	TGTGCCAGCAGCTTAACGGGGATTAGCGGGGGGATGGTAGCCTTC	CASSLTGISGGMVAF
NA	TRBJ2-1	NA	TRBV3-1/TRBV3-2	TGTGCCAGCAGTGTCAAACGTGGCGTTGGTACCAATGAGCAGTTCTTC	CASSVKRGVGTNEQFF
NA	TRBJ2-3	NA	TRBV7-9	TGTGCCAGCAGCTTAGACGTGGGCCGTGGAGATACGCAGTATTTT	CASSLDVGRGDTQYF
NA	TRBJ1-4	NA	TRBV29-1	TGCAGCGTTGAAGAGGGCCAGGGTCGCGAAAAACTGTTTTTT	CSVEEGQGREKLFF
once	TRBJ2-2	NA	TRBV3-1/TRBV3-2	TGTGCCAGCAGCCGCGTGGGGGGGAACACCGGGGAGCTGTTTTTT	CASSRVGGNTGELFF
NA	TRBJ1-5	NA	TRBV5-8	TGTGCCAGCAGCTTGGGGGCGAGTCAGCCCCAGCATTTT	CASSLGASQPQHF
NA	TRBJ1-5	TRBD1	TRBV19	TGTGCCAGTAGTAGGGACAGGGGGCCCCAGCATTTT	CASSRDRGPQHF
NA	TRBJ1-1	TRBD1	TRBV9	TGTGCCAGCAGCGTAGGGGGACAGGGGACCGCTGAAGCTTTCTTT	CASSVGGQGTAEAFF
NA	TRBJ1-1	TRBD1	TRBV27	TGTGCCAGCAGTTGGGCAGGGGGGAACACTGAAGCTTTCTTT	CASSWAGGNTEAFF
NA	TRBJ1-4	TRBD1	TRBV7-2	TGTGCCAGCAGCCCCCGGGGACCTAAGACAGGGCAACTGTTTTTT	CASSPRGPKTGQLFF
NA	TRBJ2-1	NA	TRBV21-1	TGTGCCAGCAGCAAAGAGGCCGGGACTAGCGGGACCCAAACTGTAATGAATGAGCAGTTCTTC	CASSKEAGTSGTQTVMNEQFF
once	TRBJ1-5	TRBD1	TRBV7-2	TGTGCCAGCACCCTACAGGGGGCGGGCAATCAGCCCCAGCATTTT	CASTLQGAGNQPQHF
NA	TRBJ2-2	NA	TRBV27	TGTGCCAGTAAGAGGGGGGGATTCGGGGAGCTGTTTTTT	CASKRGGFGELFF
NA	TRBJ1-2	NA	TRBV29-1	TGCAGCGTTGAAGATTTGGCAGGGATAGCAGGCTATGGCTACACCTTC	CSVEDLAGIAGYGYTF
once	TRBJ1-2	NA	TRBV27	TGTGCCAGCAGTTTCTTGGGAATAGTCGGCTATGGCTACACCTTC	CASSFLGIVGYGYTF
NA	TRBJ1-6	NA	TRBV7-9	TGTGCCAGCAGCTTAGCGCAGAGGGGATCCCTCCACTTT	CASSLAQRGSLHF
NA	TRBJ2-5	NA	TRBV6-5	TGTGCCAGCAGTCCGGGACCTCAAGAGACCCAGTACTTC	CASSPGPQETQYF